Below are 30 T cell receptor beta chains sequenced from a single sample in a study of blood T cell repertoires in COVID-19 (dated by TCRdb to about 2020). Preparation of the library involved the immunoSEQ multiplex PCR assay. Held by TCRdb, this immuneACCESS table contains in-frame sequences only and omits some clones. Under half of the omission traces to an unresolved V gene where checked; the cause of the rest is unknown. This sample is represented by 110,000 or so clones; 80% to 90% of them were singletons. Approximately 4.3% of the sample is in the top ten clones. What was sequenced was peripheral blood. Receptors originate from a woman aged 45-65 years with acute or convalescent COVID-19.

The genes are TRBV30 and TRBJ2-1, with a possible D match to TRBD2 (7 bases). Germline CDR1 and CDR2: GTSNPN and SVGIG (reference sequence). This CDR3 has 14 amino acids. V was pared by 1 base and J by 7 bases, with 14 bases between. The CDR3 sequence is CAWSDWGRGNEQFF. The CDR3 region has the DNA TGTGCCTGGAGTGATTGGGGGAGGGGGAATGAGCAGTTCTTC.

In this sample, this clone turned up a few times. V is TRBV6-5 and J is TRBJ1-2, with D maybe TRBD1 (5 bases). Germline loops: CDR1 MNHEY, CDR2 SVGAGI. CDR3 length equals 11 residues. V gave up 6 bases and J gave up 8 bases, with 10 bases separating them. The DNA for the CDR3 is TGTGCCAGCAGCCAAGGGGTCGGCTACACCTTC. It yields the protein CASSQGVGYTF.

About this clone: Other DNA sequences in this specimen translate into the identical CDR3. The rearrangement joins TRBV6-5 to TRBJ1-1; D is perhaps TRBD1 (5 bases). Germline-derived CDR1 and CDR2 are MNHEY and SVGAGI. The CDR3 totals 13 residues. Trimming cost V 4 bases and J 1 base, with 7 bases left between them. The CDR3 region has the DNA TGTGCCAGCAGTTTACAGGAGAACACTGAAGCTTTCTTT. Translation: CASSLQENTEAFF.

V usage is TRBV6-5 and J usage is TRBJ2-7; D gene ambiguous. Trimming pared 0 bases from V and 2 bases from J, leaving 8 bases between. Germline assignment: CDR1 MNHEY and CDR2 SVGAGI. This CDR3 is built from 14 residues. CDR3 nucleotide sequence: TGTGCCAGCAGTTACTCGGAGAATCCCTACGAGCAGTACTTC. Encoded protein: CASSYSENPYEQYF.

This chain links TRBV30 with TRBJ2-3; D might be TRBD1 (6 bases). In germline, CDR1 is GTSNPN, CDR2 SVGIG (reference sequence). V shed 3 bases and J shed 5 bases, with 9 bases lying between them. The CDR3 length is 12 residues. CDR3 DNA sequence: TGTGCCTGGAGGGGGGCCAGAGATACGCAGTATTTT. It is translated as CAWRGARDTQYF.

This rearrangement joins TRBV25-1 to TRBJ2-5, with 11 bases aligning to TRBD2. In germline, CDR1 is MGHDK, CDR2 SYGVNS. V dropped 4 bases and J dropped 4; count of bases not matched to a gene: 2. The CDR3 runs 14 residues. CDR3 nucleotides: TGTGCCAGCAGTGTAGCGGGGGGGATAGAGACCCAGTACTTC. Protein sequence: CASSVAGGIETQYF. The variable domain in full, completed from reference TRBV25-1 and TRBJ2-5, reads EADIYQTPRYLVIGTGKKITLECSQTMGHDKMYWYQQDPGMELHLIHYSYGVNSTEKGDLSSESTVSRIRTEHFPLTLESARPSHTSQYLCASSVAGGIETQYFGPGTRLLVL.

The CDR3 DNA reads TGTGCCAGCAGTGAACCGGGACAGGGGACCGGGGAGCTGTTTTTT. This translates into CASSEPGQGTGELFF. The J gene is TRBJ2-2, the V gene TRBV6-1; 10 bases are a match to TRBD1. Germline V gene lookup returns CDR1 MNHNS and CDR2 SASEGT. Trimming at V came to 2 bases and at J to 5 bases, leaving 2 bases not matched to a gene. This CDR3 has 15 amino acids.

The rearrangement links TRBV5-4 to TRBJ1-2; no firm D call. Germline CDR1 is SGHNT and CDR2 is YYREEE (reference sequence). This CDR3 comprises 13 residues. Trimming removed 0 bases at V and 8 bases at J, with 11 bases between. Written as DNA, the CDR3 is TGTGCCAGCAGCTTGGCCGGGGTCTCCGGCTACACCTTC. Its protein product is CASSLAGVSGYTF.

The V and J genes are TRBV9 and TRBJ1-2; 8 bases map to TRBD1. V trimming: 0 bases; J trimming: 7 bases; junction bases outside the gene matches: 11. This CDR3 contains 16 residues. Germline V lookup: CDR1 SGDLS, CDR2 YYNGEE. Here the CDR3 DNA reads TGTGCCAGCAGCGTAGGCAAGACAGGGGTAGAGAGTGGCTACACCTTC. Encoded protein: CASSVGKTGVESGYTF. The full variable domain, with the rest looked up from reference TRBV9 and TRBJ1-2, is DSGVTQTPKHLITATGQRVTLRCSPRSGDLSVYWYQQSLDQGLQFLIQYYNGEERAKGNILERFSAQQFPDLHSELNLSSLELGDSALYFCASSVGKTGVESGYTFGSGTRLTVV.

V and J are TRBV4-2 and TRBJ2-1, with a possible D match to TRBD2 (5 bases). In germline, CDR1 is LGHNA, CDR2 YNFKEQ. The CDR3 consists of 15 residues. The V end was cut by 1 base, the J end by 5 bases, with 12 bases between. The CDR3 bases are TGTGCCAGCAGCCAAGCGGGCGGGCAAAACAATGAGCAGTTCTTC. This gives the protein CASSQAGGQNNEQFF.

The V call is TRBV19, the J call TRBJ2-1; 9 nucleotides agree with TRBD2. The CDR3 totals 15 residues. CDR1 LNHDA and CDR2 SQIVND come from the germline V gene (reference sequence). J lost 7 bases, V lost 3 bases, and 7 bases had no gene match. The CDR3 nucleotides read TGTGCCAGTAGTATTGGCGGGAGGGCGGAGAATGAGCAGTTCTTC. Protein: CASSIGGRAENEQFF.

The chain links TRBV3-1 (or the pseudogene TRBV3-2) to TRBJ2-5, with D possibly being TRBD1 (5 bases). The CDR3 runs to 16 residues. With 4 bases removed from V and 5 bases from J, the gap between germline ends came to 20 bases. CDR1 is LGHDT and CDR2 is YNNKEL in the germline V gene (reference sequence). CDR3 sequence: CASSPQGPSGGETQYF. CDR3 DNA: TGTGCCAGCAGCCCTCAGGGCCCCTCCGGCGGCGAGACCCAGTACTTC.

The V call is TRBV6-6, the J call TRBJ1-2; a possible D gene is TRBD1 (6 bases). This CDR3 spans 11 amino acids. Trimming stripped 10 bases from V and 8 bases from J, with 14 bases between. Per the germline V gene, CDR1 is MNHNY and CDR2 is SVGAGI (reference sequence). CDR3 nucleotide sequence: TGTGCCATACAGGGCTTAAAAGGCTACACCTTC. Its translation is CAIQGLKGYTF.

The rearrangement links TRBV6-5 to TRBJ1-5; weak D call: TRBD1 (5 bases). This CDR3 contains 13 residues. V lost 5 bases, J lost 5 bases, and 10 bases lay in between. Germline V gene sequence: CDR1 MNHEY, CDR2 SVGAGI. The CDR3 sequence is CASSRGTDQPQHF. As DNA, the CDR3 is TGTGCCAGCAGTCGGGGGACCGATCAGCCCCAGCATTTT.

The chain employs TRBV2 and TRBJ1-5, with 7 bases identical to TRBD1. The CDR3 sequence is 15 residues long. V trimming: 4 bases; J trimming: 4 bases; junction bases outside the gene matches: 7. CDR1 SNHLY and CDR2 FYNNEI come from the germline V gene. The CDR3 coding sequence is TGTGCCAGCAGTGTTATTTTGACAGGGAATCAGCCCCAGCATTTT. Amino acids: CASSVILTGNQPQHF.

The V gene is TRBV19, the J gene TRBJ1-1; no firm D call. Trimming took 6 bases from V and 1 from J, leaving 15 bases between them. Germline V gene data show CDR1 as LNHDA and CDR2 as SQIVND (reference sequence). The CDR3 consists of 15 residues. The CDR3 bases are TGTGCCAGTAGCACCATCCAGATTCGGAACACTGAAGCTTTCTTT. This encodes CASSTIQIRNTEAFF.

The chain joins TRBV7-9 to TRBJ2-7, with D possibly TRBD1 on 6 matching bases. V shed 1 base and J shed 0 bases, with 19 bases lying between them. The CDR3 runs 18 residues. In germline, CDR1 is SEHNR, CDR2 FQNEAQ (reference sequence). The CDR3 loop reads CASSLEVRGSRSSYEQYF. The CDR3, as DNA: TGTGCCAGCAGCTTAGAGGTCAGGGGCAGCAGAAGCTCCTACGAGCAGTACTTC.

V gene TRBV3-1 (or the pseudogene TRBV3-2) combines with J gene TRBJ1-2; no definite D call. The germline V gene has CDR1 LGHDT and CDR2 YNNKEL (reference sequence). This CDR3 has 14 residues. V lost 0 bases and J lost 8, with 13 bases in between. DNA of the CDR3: TGTGCCAGCAGCCAAGATGAGGTCCCACGGGGCTACACCTTC. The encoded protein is CASSQDEVPRGYTF.

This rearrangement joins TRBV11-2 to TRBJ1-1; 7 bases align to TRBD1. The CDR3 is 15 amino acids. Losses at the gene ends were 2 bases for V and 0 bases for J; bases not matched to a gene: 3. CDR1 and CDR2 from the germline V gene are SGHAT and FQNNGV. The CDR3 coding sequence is TGTGCCAGCAGCTTACGACAGGGCATGAACACTGAAGCTTTCTTT. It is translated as CASSLRQGMNTEAFF.

CDR3 amino acids: CAGTLGPNTEAFF. CDR3 bases: TGTGCCGGGACATTGGGGCCTAACACTGAAGCTTTCTTT. The chain carries TRBV28 and TRBJ1-1; a weak D match, TRBD1 (6 bases). There are 13 residues in the CDR3. Germline V CDR1 and CDR2: MDHEN, SYDVKM. The V end was cut by 11 bases, the J end by 2 bases, with 15 bases between. The variable domain in full, with the rest retrieved from reference TRBV28 and TRBJ1-1, is DVKVTQSSRYLVKRTGEKVFLECVQDMDHENMFWYRQDPGLGLRLIYFSYDVKMKEKGDIPEGYSVSREKKERFSLILESASTNQTSMYLCAGTLGPNTEAFFGQGTRLTVV.

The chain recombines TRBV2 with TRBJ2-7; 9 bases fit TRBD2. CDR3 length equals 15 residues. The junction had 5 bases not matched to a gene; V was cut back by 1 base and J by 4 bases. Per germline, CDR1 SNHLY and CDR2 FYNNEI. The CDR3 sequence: CASSEVGRGGYEQYF. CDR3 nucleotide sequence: TGTGCCAGCAGTGAAGTTGGGCGGGGGGGTTACGAGCAGTACTTC.

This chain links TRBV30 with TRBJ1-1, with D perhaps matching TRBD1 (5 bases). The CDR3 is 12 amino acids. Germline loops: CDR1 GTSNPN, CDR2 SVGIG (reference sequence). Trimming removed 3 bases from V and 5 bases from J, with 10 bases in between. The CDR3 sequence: CAWSPGGTEAFF. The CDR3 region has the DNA TGTGCCTGGAGCCCGGGGGGAACTGAAGCTTTCTTT.

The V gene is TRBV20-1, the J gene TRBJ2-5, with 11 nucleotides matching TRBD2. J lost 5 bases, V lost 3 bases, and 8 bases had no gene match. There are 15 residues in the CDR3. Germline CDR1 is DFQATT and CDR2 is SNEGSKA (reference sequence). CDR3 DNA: TGCAGTGCTAGTGTTAGCGGGAGGGTGCAGGAGACCCAGTACTTC. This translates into CSASVSGRVQETQYF.

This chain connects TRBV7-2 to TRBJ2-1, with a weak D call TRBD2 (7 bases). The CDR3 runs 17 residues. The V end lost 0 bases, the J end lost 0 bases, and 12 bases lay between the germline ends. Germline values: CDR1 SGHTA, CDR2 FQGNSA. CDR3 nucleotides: TGTGCCAGCAGCTTAGCGCTCGGGGGGCCCTCCTACAATGAGCAGTTCTTC. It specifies CASSLALGGPSYNEQFF.

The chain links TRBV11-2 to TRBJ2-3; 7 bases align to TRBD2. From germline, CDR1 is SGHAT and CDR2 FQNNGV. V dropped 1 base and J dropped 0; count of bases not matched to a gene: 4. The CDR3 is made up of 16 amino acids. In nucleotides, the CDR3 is TGTGCCAGCAGCTTAGGCGGAGCGGGGAGCACAGATACGCAGTATTTT. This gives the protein CASSLGGAGSTDTQYF. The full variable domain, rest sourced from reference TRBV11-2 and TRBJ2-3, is EAGVAQSPRYKIIEKRQSVAFWCNPISGHATLYWYQQILGQGPKLLIQFQNNGVVDDSQLPKDRFSAERLKGVDSTLKIQPAKLEDSAVYLCASSLGGAGSTDTQYFGPGTRLTVL.

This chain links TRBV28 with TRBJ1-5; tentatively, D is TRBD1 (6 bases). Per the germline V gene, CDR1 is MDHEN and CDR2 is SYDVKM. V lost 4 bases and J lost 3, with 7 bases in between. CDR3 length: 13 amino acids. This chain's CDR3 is CASSWTDNQPQHF. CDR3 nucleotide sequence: TGTGCCAGCAGTTGGACAGACAATCAGCCCCAGCATTTT.

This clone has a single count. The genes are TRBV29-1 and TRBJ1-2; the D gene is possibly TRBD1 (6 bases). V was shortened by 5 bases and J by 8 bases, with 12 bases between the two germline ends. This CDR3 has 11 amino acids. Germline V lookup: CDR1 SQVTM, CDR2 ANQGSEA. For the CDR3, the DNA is TGCAGCGTTCCTACAGGGACCGGCTACACCTTC. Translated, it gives CSVPTGTGYTF.

The CDR3 bases are TGTGCCAGCAGCTTTAGGGAGTACCAAGAGACCCAGTACTTC. This gives the protein CASSFREYQETQYF. V gene TRBV7-9 combines with J gene TRBJ2-5; maybe TRBD2 (5 bases). V was trimmed by 3 bases and J by 0 bases, leaving 8 bases between them. The CDR3 consists of 14 residues. Germline V lookup: CDR1 SEHNR, CDR2 FQNEAQ (reference sequence).

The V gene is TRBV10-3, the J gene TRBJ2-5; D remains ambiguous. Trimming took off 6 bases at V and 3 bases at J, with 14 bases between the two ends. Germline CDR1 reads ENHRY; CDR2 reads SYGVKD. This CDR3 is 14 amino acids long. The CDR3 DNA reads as TGTGCCATCAGCGGCCCCCCCCAGGAAGAGACCCAGTACTTC. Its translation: CAISGPPQEETQYF.

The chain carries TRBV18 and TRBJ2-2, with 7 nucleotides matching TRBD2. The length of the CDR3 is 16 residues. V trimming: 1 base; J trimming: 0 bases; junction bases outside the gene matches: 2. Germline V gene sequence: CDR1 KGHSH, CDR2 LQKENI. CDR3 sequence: CASSPRSGANTGELFF. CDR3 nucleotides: TGTGCCAGCTCACCACGGAGCGGGGCGAACACCGGGGAGCTGTTTTTT.